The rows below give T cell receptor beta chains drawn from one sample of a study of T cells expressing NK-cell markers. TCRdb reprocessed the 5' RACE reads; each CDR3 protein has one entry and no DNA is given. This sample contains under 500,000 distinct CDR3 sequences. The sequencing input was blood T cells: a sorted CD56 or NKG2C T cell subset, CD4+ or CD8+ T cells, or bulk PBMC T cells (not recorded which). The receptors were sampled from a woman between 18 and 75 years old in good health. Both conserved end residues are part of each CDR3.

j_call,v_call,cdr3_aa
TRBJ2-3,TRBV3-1,CASSPLPTGFTDTQYF
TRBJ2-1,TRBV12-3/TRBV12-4,CASSLMLRAEEQFF
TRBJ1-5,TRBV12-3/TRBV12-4,CASTPGTVDNQPQHF
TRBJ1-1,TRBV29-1,CSVGAGKPEAFF
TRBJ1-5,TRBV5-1,CASSLFPGDNQPQHF
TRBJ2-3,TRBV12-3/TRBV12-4,CASSFGRDTQYF
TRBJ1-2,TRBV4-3,CASSQDIGMTGRYYGYTF
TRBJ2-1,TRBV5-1,CASRFWVSSYNEQFF
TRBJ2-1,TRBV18,CASSPQLARGDNEQFF
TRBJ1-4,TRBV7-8,CASSPNSQGAGEKLFF
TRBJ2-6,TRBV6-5,CASSIPTSGGASGANVLTF
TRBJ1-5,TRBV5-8,CASSLDGGRIQPQHF
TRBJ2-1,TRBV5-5,CASSSTGQIYNEQFF
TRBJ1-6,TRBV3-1,CASSPTTGSNSPLHF
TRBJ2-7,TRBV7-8,CASSLAGQGWNEQYF
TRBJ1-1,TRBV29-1,CSADQGVTEAFF
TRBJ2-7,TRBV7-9,CASSSGQGVSEQYF
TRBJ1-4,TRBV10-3,CAISGQNEKLFF
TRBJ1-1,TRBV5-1,CASSITGGVDTEAFF
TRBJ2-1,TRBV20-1,CSARGEGSSGYNEQFF
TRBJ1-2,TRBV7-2,CASSLGAGEYYGYTF
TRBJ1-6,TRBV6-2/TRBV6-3,CASSYPGQENSPLHF
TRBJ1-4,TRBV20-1,CSAPGPQVVKLFF
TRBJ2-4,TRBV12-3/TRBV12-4,CASSFPPTPTAKNIQYF
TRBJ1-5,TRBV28,CASSLSRTGPFHQPQHF
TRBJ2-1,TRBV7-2,CASSLTGLEQFF
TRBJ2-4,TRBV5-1,CASSLARQNIQYF
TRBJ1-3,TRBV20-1,CSARAREGGGNTIYF
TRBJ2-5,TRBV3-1,CASSPYPDDREGETQYF
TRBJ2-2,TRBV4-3,CASSQGASGVLNTGELFF
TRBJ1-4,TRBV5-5,CASSTPAGGEKLFF
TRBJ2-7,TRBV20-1,CSARDLRSSYEQYF
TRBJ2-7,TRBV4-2,CASSQDSAGTYEQYF
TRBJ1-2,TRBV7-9,CASSAQGGYGYTF
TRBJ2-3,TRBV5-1,CASSFSSGITDTQYF
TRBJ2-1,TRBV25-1,CASSELHLGSNNEQFF
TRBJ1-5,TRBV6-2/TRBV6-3,CASRSGQATNQPQHF
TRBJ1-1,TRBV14,CASSQDIRGRDTEAFF
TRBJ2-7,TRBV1,CTSGAAYEQYF
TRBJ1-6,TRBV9,CASSEFAANSPLHF
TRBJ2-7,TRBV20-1,CSAAGTWIYEQYF
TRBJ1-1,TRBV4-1,CASGGQGYTEAFF
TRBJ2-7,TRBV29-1,CSVVGTVAYEQYF
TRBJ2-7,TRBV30,CAWSQTVQGVGEQYF
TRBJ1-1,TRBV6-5,CASSYSDSSTEAFF
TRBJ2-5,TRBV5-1,CASSGVGQETQYF
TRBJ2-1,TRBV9,CASSEEGVRNEQFF
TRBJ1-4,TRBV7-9,CASSARQGNEKLFF
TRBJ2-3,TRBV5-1,CASSFRSGGSITDTQYF
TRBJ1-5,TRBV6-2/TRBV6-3,CASSYPDSPLGNQPQHF
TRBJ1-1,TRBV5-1,CASSWDRMNTEAFF
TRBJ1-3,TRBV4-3,CASSQEGDPGNTINF
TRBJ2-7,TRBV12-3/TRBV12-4,CASSSPVSYEQYF
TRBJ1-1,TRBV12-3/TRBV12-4,CASGSTGPLAQAFF
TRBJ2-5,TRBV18,CASSPRGLADQETQYF
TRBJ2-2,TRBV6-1,CASRWVTTNTGELFF